Below, 22 T cell receptor beta chains from the same sample are listed, as sequenced in a study of cytomegalovirus exposure and HLA in healthy donors. PCR amplification relied on 60 Vbeta primers (plus 13 Jbeta primers). The repertoire was sequenced with immunoSEQ multiplex PCR; TCRdb's copy has only in-frame clones and lacks some. This sample has about 90,000 clones, with roughly four fifths found just once. Material for sequencing was PBMCs. These receptors were obtained from a woman in her forties in good health and CMV-seropositive.

The sample holds one count of this clone. The V gene is TRBV9, the J gene TRBJ2-2, with D possibly matching TRBD2 (6 bases). The CDR3 extends over 15 amino acids. V shed 4 bases and J shed 6 bases, with 16 bases lying between them. CDR1 SGDLS and CDR2 YYNGEE come from the germline V gene. Here the CDR3 DNA reads TGTGCCAGCAGCTTAACACGCGGGATTCCCGGGGAGCTGTTTTTT. Translation gives CASSLTRGIPGELFF.

The J gene is TRBJ2-1, the V gene TRBV5-6; the D is unclear. The CDR3 sequence is 15 residues long. Trimming took 0 bases from V and 7 from J, leaving 14 bases between them. Germline V gene sequence: CDR1 SGHDT, CDR2 YYEEEE. CDR3 sequence reads: CASSLVSIRFNEQFF. CDR3 sequence (DNA): TGTGCCAGCAGCTTGGTTAGTATTCGGTTTAATGAGCAGTTCTTC.

The chain is built from TRBV9 and TRBJ2-3; D is ambiguous. CDR1 is SGDLS and CDR2 is YYNGEE in the germline V gene. The CDR3 totals 15 residues. V gave up 4 bases and J gave up 1 base, with 13 bases separating them. The CDR3 is CASSPPALGTDTQYF. The CDR3 DNA is TGTGCCAGCAGCCCACCAGCGTTGGGCACAGATACGCAGTATTTT.

The chain links TRBV18 to TRBJ1-3; a possible D gene is TRBD1 (6 bases). The CDR3 extends over 16 amino acids. In germline, CDR1 is KGHSH, CDR2 LQKENI. The V end was cut by 1 base, the J end by 0 bases, with 10 bases between. CDR3 protein: CASSPQDSFSGNTIYF. The CDR3 DNA follows: TGTGCCAGCTCACCACAGGACAGCTTCTCTGGAAACACCATATATTTT.

The CDR3 sequence is CASRRTATSGSGSTQFF. The CDR3 nucleotides are TGCGCCAGCAGACGAACGGCGACTAGCGGGAGCGGTAGTACGCAGTTCTTC. The V gene is TRBV5-1, the J gene TRBJ2-1, with 12 positions matching TRBD2. After removal of 5 bases from V and 12 bases from J, the junction contained 18 bases not matched to a gene. The germline V gene has CDR1 SGHRS and CDR2 YFSETQ. The CDR3 is made up of 17 amino acids.

The chain uses TRBV6-5 and TRBJ1-1, with D hard to call. Germline V gene sequence: CDR1 MNHEY, CDR2 SVGAGI. V gave up 6 bases and J gave up 4 bases, with 15 bases separating them. CDR3 size: 14 residues. Here the CDR3 DNA reads TGTGCCAGCAGCTACCGTAATTCAGGCACTGAAGCTTTCTTT. It yields the protein CASSYRNSGTEAFF.

J is TRBJ2-7 and V is TRBV11-3; possibly TRBD1 for D (5 bases). There are 14 residues in the CDR3. V was clipped by 5 bases and J by 0 bases, with 11 bases between them. Germline V gene lookup returns CDR1 SGHNT and CDR2 YENEEA. CDR3 sequence reads: CASSPDSFSYEQYF. In nucleotides, the CDR3 is TGTGCCAGCAGCCCAGACAGCTTCTCCTACGAGCAGTACTTC.

The chain uses TRBV11-3 and TRBJ2-3; possible D gene TRBD1, 6 bases. The CDR3 loop spans 15 amino acids. Germline CDR1 reads SGHNT; CDR2 reads YENEEA. The V gene lost 2 bases and the J gene lost 6 bases, with 15 bases spanning the gap. This chain's CDR3 is CASSLNGDGQDTQYF. The CDR3 region has the DNA TGTGCCAGCAGCTTAAATGGGGACGGACAGGATACGCAGTATTTT.

This chain uses TRBV28 with TRBJ1-1; possible D gene TRBD1, 5 bases. The CDR3 runs 15 residues. The V gene lost 6 bases and the J gene lost 1 base, with 15 bases spanning the gap. In germline, CDR1 is MDHEN, CDR2 SYDVKM. The CDR3 nucleotides are TGTGCCAGCAGATCACAGGCCTTGGGGAACACTGAAGCTTTCTTT. This sequence encodes CASRSQALGNTEAFF.

This chain uses TRBV20-1 with TRBJ1-1; D is possibly TRBD1 (6 bases). Looked up from germline, CDR1 is DFQATT and CDR2 is SNEGSKA (reference sequence). The CDR3 runs 11 residues. This chain's CDR3 is CSVHLGAEAFF. The CDR3 DNA is TGCAGCGTACATTTGGGGGCGGAAGCTTTCTTT.

The chain couples TRBV7-6 to TRBJ2-7; 8 bases match TRBD2. The CDR3 extends over 15 amino acids. J gave up 1 base and V 5 bases, and 7 bases lay outside the gene matches. Germline V gene data show CDR1 as SGHVS and CDR2 as FNYEAQ. CDR3 in amino acids: CASSPYGGGSYEQYF. The CDR3 nucleotides are TGTGCCAGCAGCCCGTACGGGGGGGGTTCCTACGAGCAGTACTTC.

The DNA for the CDR3 is TGCGCCAGCAGCCAAGATCTAGCGAGAAATTACAATGAGCAGTTCTTC. This sequence encodes CASSQDLARNYNEQFF. V usage is TRBV4-3 and J usage is TRBJ2-1; tentatively, D is TRBD2 (6 bases). CDR3 length: 16 amino acids. Germline V gives CDR1 LGHNA, CDR2 YSLEER. V lost 0 bases and J 4 bases, leaving 13 bases between the germline ends.

This chain's CDR3 is CASSLTGPGEQYF. The DNA of the CDR3 is TGTGCCAGCAGCTTGACCGGGCCGGGGGAGCAGTACTTC. The chain links TRBV5-8 to TRBJ2-7; a possible D gene is TRBD2 (5 bases). Looked up from germline, CDR1 is SGHTS and CDR2 is YDEGEE. Trimming took off 1 base at V and 7 bases at J, with 12 bases between the two ends. CDR3 length equals 13 residues.

V gene TRBV19 combines with J gene TRBJ1-2, with 9 bases aligning to TRBD1. The V gene end was trimmed by 7 bases and the J gene end by 4 bases; junction bases not matched to a gene: 7. The CDR3 has 14 amino acids. Germline lookup yields CDR1 LNHDA and CDR2 SQIVND (reference sequence). CDR3 nucleotides: TGTGCCAGTACCCTAAGGGACAGGGCCTATGGCTACACCTTC. Encoded protein: CASTLRDRAYGYTF.

This sequence joins TRBV7-2 and TRBJ2-2, with 9 bases lining up with TRBD2. The V gene end was trimmed by 4 bases and the J gene end by 7 bases; junction bases not matched to a gene: 16. The CDR3 has 18 residues. Germline V gives CDR1 SGHTA, CDR2 FQGNSA. The DNA of the CDR3 is TGTGCCAGCAGCTCCAGGGGGGCAGCGGGAGGTTATGTCGGGGAGCTGTTTTTT. Translating it yields CASSSRGAAGGYVGELFF.

V and J are TRBV18 and TRBJ2-7, with D perhaps TRBD2 (6 bases). The CDR3 length is 13 residues. V lost 3 bases and J 3 bases, leaving 9 bases between the germline ends. The V gene's germline CDR1 is KGHSH and CDR2 LQKENI. The CDR3 here is CASSPEGIYEQYF. CDR3 DNA sequence: TGTGCCAGCTCACCGGAGGGGATCTACGAGCAGTACTTC.

The chain has TRBV2 and TRBJ2-1; 7 bases align to TRBD1. In germline, CDR1 is SNHLY, CDR2 FYNNEI. The junction had 4 bases not matched to a gene; V was cut back by 0 bases and J by 5 bases. The CDR3 extends over 15 amino acids. CDR3 amino acids: CASSEAWTGHNEQFF. The CDR3, as DNA: TGTGCCAGCAGTGAAGCGTGGACAGGACACAATGAGCAGTTCTTC.

The chain uses TRBV19 and TRBJ1-2, with TRBD1 identical over 9 bases. With 2 bases clipped from V and 8 bases from J, the junction kept 12 bases outside the gene matches. Germline CDR1 reads LNHDA; CDR2 reads SQIVND (reference sequence). The CDR3 extends over 16 amino acids. Here the CDR3 DNA reads TGTGCCAGTAGTATAAGGGGAAGCGGACAGGGGAGCGGCTACACCTTC. The encoded protein is CASSIRGSGQGSGYTF.

This clone was found once. The gene calls are TRBV7-9 and TRBJ2-1; maybe TRBD1 (6 bases). The V gene lost 1 base and the J gene lost 10 bases, with 11 bases spanning the gap. The CDR3 sequence is 13 residues long. Germline V gene lookup returns CDR1 SEHNR and CDR2 FQNEAQ (reference sequence). DNA for the CDR3: TGTGCCAGCAGCTTAGGGGGGCAGTGGGAGCAGTTCTTC. Residues: CASSLGGQWEQFF.

The genes are TRBV10-1 and TRBJ2-3; TRBD2 might be the D (6 bases). The CDR3 consists of 15 residues. The V end lost 9 bases, the J end lost 0 bases, and 16 bases lay between the germline ends. Germline loops: CDR1 WNHNN, CDR2 SYGVQD (reference sequence). Here the CDR3 reads CARPIADTSTDTQYF. The CDR3 bases are TGCGCCAGACCTATAGCGGATACTAGCACAGATACGCAGTATTTT.

This clone was observed a handful of times. The chain is built from TRBV11-2 and TRBJ2-5; TRBD2 aligns across 16 bases. In germline, CDR1 is SGHAT, CDR2 FQNNGV. This CDR3 is 15 amino acids long. V lost 6 bases to trimming and J lost 7 bases; unmatched junction nucleotides: 5. The CDR3 sequence: CASSWGLAGGRTQYF. Written as DNA, the CDR3 is TGTGCCAGCAGTTGGGGACTAGCGGGAGGGAGGACCCAGTACTTC.

The chain couples TRBV7-8 to TRBJ2-7; 7 bases line up with TRBD2. J lost 2 bases, V lost 7 bases, and 8 bases had no gene match. The V gene's germline CDR1 is SGHVS and CDR2 FQNEAQ. This CDR3 spans 14 amino acids. CDR3 in amino acids: CASTSGQGTYEQYF. In DNA, the CDR3 is TGTGCCAGCACTAGCGGCCAAGGGACCTACGAGCAGTACTTC.